Each of the 5 T cell receptor beta chains below was sequenced from the same sample in a study of regulatory T cells in long-lasting Graves disease. As to time point: newly diagnosed GD, antithyroid drugs for less than 3 months. RNA extracted from PBMCs served as the sequencing template. CDR3-region Arm-PCR and iRepertoire HTBI primers produced the TCR beta libraries. TCRdb called the multiplex PCR reads again in MiXCR, with one record for every CDR3 protein. This sample carries around 250,000 distinct CDR3 sequences, 15% to 20% of them seen once, and the ten largest clones take about 14%. The same data also went into a second study, on T cells in Graves' hyperthyroidism and ophthalmopathy.

The material was peripheral blood mononuclear cells (PBMCs), obtained at new diagnosis, from a patient treated with antithyroid drugs. These receptors all stem from a woman aged 25 to 45 with Graves disease.

This clonotype was observed a few times. The chain links TRBV10-1 to TRBJ2-1; unclear D gene. The V gene lost 2 bases and the J gene lost 8 bases, with 10 bases spanning the gap. Looked up from germline, CDR1 is WNHNN and CDR2 is SYGVQD (reference sequence). This CDR3 spans 13 amino acids. CDR3 protein: CASSETALDEQFF. In DNA form, the CDR3 reads TGCGCCAGCAGTGAGACAGCGCTTGATGAGCAGTTCTTC.

This clonotype appeared many times. V gene TRBV12-3 or TRBV12-4 combines with J gene TRBJ1-1; the match to TRBD1 covers 7 bases. After removal of 7 bases from V and 4 bases from J, the junction contained 3 bases not matched to a gene. The CDR3 totals 12 residues. The CDR3: CASTGGVTEAFF. DNA of the CDR3: TGTGCCAGCACAGGGGGGGTCACTGAAGCTTTCTTT.

There are a few counts of this clonotype. V gene TRBV19 combines with J gene TRBJ1-5; TRBD1 is a possible D gene (6 bases). This CDR3 is built from 14 residues. Germline CDR1 reads LNHDA; CDR2 reads SQIVND (reference sequence). V lost 5 bases to trimming and J lost 5 bases, with 13 bases between them. The CDR3 coding sequence is TGTGCCAGTAGTGACAGGCCCCGGTATCAGCCCCAGCATTTT. The encoded protein is CASSDRPRYQPQHF.

This clonotype appeared many times. V is TRBV18 and J is TRBJ1-6; perhaps TRBD1 as D (6 bases). This CDR3 region has 15 residues. Germline lookup yields CDR1 KGHSH and CDR2 LQKENI. Deletions cut 5 bases from V and 6 bases from J, with 14 bases between. The CDR3 nucleotides are TGTGCCAGCTCAGCGAACCGAGGGGGTAATTCACCCCTCCACTTT. Translating it yields CASSANRGGNSPLHF.

V usage is TRBV6-2 or TRBV6-3 and J usage is TRBJ1-6, with 7 bases aligning to TRBD1. The CDR3 totals 15 residues. CDR1 is MNHEY, CDR2 SVGEGT, per germline. V was clipped by 6 bases and J by 10 bases; unmatched bases: 12. The chain's CDR3 is CASSSRDRAESPLHF. The CDR3 DNA is TGTGCCAGCAGCTCCCGTGACAGGGCTGAATCACCCCTCCACTTT.